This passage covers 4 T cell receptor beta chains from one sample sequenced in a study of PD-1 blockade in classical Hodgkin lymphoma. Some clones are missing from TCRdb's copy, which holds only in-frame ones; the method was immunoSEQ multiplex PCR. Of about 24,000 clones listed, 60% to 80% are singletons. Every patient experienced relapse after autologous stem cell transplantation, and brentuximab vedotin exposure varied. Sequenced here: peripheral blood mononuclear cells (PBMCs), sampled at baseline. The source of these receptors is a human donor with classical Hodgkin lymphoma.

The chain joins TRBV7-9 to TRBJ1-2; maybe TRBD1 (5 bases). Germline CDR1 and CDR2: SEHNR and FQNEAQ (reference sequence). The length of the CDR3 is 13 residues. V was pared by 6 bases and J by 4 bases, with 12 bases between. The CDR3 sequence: CASSLSGTYGYTF. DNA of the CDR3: TGTGCCAGCAGTCTATCCGGGACCTATGGCTACACCTTC. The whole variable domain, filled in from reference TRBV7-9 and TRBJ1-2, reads DTGVSQNPRHKITKRGQNVTFRCDPISEHNRLYWYRQTLGQGPEFLTYFQNEAQLEKSRLLSDRFSAERPKGSFSTLEIQRTEQGDSAMYLCASSLSGTYGYTFGSGTRLTVV.

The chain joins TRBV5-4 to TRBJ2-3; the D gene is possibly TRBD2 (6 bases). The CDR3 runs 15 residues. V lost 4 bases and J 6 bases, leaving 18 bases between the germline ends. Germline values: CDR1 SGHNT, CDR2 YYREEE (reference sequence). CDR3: CASSQGLVGRDTQYF. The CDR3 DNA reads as TGTGCCAGCAGCCAAGGCCTAGTGGGGAGGGATACGCAGTATTTT. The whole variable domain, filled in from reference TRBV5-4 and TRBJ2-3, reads ETGVTQSPTHLIKTRGQQVTLRCSSQSGHNTVSWYQQALGQGPQFIFQYYREEENGRGNFPPRFSGLQFPNYSSELNVNALELDDSALYLCASSQGLVGRDTQYFGPGTRLTVL.

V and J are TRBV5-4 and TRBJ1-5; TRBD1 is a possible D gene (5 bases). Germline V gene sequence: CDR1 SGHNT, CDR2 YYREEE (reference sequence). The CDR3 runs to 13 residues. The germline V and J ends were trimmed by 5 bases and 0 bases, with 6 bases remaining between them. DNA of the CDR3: TGTGCCAGCAGTCAGGGTAGCAATCAGCCCCAGCATTTT. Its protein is CASSQGSNQPQHF.

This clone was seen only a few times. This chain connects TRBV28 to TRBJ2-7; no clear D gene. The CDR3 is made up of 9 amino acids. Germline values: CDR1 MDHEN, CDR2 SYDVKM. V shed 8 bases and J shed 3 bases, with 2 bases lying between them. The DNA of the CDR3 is TGTGCCAGCGGCTACGAGCAGTACTTC. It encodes CASGYEQYF.